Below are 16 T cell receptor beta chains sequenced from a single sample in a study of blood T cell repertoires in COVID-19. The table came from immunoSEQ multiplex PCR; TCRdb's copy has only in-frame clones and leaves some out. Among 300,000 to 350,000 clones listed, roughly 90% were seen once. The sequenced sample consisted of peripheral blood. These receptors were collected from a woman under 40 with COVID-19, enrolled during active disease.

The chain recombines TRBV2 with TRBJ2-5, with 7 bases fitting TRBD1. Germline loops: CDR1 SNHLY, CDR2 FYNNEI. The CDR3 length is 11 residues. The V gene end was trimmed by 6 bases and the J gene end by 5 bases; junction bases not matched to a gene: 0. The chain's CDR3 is CASRQGETQYF. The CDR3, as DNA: TGTGCCAGCAGACAGGGGGAGACCCAGTACTTC.

CDR3 residues: CASSQDKRLAVRETQYF. The CDR3, as DNA: TGTGCCAGCAGCCAAGATAAGCGACTAGCGGTTCGAGAGACCCAGTACTTC. The chain links TRBV3-1 (or the pseudogene TRBV3-2) to TRBJ2-5; 9 nucleotides align to TRBD2. Germline-derived CDR1 and CDR2 are LGHDT and YNNKEL (reference sequence). The CDR3 contains 17 residues. V trimming: 0 bases; J trimming: 4 bases; junction bases outside the gene matches: 9.

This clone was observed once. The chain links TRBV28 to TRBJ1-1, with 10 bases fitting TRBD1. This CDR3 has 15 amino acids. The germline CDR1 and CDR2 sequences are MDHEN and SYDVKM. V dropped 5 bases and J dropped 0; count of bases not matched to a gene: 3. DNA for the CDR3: TGTGCCAGCAGTCGGACAGGGGGAATGAACACTGAAGCTTTCTTT. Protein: CASSRTGGMNTEAFF. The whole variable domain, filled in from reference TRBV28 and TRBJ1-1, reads DVKVTQSSRYLVKRTGEKVFLECVQDMDHENMFWYRQDPGLGLRLIYFSYDVKMKEKGDIPEGYSVSREKKERFSLILESASTNQTSMYLCASSRTGGMNTEAFFGQGTRLTVV.

The CDR3 sequence: CASSIDLTGGDYGYTF. CDR3 sequence (DNA): TGTGCCAGTAGTATAGATCTAACAGGGGGTGACTATGGCTACACCTTC. The chain recombines TRBV19 with TRBJ1-2, with 8 bases that match TRBD1. This CDR3 has 16 amino acids. V shed 0 bases, J shed 3 bases, and the junction held 6 bases outside the gene matches. CDR1 and CDR2 (germline): LNHDA, SQIVND (reference sequence).

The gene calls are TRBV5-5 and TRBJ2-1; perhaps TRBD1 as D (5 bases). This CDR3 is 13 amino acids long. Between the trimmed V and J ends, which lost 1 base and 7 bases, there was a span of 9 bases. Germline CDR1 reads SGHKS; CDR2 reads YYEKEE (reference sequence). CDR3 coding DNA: TGTGCCAGCAGCTTGATAGGGGATAATGAGCAGTTCTTC. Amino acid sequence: CASSLIGDNEQFF.

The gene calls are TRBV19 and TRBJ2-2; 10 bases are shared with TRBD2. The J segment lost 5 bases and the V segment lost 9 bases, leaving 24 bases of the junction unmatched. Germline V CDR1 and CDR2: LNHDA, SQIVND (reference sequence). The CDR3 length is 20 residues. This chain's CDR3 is CASKLSPLAGVGGNTGELFF. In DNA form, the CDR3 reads TGTGCCAGCAAACTTTCGCCTCTAGCGGGAGTAGGGGGGAATACCGGGGAGCTGTTTTTT.

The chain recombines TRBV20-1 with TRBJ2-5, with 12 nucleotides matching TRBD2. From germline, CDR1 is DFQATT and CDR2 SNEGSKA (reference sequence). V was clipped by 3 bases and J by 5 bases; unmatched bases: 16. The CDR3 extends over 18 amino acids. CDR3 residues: CSASSSRRLAGGIETQYF. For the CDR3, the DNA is TGCAGTGCTAGTTCCAGCCGGCGGCTAGCGGGAGGGATTGAGACCCAGTACTTC.

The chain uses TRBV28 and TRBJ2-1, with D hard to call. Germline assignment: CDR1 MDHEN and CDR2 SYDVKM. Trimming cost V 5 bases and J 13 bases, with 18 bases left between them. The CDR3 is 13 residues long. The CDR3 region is CASSLLRSRDQFF. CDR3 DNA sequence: TGTGCCAGCAGTCTCCTCCGAAGCCGAGATCAGTTCTTC. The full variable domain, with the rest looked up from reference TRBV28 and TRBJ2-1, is DVKVTQSSRYLVKRTGEKVFLECVQDMDHENMFWYRQDPGLGLRLIYFSYDVKMKEKGDIPEGYSVSREKKERFSLILESASTNQTSMYLCASSLLRSRDQFFGPGTRLTVL.

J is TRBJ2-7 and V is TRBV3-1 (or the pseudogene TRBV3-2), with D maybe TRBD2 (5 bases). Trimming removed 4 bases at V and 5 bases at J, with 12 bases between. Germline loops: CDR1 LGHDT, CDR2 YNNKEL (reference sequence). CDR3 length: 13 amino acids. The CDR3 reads CASSLLGGDEQYF. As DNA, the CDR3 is TGTGCCAGCAGCCTCCTCGGAGGTGACGAGCAGTACTTC.

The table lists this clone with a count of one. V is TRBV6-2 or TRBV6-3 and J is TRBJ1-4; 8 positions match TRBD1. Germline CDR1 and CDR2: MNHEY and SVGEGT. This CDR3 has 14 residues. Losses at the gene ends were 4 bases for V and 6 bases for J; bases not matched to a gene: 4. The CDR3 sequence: CASSSMTGDEKLFF. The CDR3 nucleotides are TGTGCCAGCAGTTCCATGACAGGGGATGAAAAACTGTTTTTT.

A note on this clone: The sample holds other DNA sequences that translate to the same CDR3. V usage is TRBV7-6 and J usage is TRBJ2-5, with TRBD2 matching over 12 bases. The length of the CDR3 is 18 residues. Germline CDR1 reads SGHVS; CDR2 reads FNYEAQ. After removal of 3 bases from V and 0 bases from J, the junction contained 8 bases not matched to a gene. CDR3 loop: CASSLAPGTSGYQETQYF. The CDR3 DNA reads TGTGCCAGCAGCTTGGCCCCAGGGACTAGCGGGTACCAAGAGACCCAGTACTTC.

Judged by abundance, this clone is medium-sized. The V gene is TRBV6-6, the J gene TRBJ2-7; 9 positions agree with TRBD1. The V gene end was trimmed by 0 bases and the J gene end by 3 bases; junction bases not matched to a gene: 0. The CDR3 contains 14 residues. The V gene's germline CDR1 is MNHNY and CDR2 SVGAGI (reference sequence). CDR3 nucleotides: TGTGCCAGCAGTTACTCGACAGGGGGCTACGAGCAGTACTTC. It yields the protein CASSYSTGGYEQYF.

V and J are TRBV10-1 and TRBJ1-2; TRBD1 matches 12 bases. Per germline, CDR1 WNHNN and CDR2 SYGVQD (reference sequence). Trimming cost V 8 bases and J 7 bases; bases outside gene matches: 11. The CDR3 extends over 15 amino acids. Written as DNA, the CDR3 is TGCGCCAGCCCCGTTTCCGGGACAGGGGGCTGTGGCTACACCTTC. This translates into CASPVSGTGGCGYTF.

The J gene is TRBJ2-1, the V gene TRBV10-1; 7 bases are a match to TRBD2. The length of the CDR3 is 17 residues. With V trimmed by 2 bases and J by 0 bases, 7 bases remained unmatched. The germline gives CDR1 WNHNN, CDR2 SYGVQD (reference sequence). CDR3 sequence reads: CASSEGGRGSSYNEQFF. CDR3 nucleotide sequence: TGCGCCAGCAGTGAGGGCGGGCGGGGGAGCTCCTACAATGAGCAGTTCTTC.

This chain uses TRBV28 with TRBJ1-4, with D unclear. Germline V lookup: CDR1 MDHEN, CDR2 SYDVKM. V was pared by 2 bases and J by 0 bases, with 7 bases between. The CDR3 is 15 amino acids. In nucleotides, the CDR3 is TGTGCCAGCAGTTTAAGGCAGGCAACTAATGAAAAACTGTTTTTT. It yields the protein CASSLRQATNEKLFF.

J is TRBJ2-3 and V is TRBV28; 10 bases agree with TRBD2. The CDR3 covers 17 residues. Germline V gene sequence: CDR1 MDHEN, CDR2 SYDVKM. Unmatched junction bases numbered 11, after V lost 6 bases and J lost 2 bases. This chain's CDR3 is CASSLRLLAGATDTQYF. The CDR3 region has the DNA TGTGCCAGCAGCCTAAGGTTGCTAGCGGGAGCCACAGATACGCAGTATTTT.